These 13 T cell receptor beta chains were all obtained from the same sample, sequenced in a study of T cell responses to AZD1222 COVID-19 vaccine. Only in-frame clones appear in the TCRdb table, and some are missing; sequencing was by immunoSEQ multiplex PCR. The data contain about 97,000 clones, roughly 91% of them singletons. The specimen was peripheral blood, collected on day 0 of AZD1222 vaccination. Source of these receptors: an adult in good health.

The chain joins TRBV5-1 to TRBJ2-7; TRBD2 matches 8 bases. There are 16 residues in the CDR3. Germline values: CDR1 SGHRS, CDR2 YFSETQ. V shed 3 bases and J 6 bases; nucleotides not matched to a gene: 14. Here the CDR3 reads CASSWAGGGLISEQYF. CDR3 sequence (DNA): TGCGCCAGCAGCTGGGCCGGGGGGGGTCTTATCTCCGAGCAGTACTTC.

The DNA for the CDR3 is TGTGCCAGCAAGCCATACAGGGTTGACACTGAAGCTTTCTTT. It is translated as CASKPYRVDTEAFF. V and J are TRBV7-2 and TRBJ1-1; TRBD1 might be the D (6 bases). CDR3 length equals 14 residues. Germline CDR1 reads SGHTA; CDR2 reads FQGNSA. Between the trimmed V and J ends, which lost 7 bases and 3 bases, there was a span of 15 bases.

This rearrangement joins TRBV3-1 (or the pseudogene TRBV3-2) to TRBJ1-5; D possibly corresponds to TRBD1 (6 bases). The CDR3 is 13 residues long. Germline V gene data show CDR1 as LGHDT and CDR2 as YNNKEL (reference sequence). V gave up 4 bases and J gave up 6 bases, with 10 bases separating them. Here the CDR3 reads CASSLQGSQPQHF. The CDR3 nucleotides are TGTGCCAGCAGCCTACAGGGTAGTCAGCCCCAGCATTTT.

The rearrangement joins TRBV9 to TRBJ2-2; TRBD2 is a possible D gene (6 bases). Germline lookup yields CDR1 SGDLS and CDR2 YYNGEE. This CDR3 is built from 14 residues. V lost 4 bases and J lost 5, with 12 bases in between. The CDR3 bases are TGTGCCAGCAGCCTTTTACGGGGGACCGGGGAGCTGTTTTTT. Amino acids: CASSLLRGTGELFF. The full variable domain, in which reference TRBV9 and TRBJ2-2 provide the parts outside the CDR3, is DSGVTQTPKHLITATGQRVTLRCSPRSGDLSVYWYQQSLDQGLQFLIQYYNGEERAKGNILERFSAQQFPDLHSELNLSSLELGDSALYFCASSLLRGTGELFFGEGSRLTVL.

The CDR3, as DNA: TGCAGCGTTGTTCTAGGGGCCTACGAGCAGTACTTC. Protein sequence: CSVVLGAYEQYF. This chain joins TRBV29-1 and TRBJ2-7, with a weak D call TRBD1 (5 bases). V shed 4 bases and J shed 2 bases, with 9 bases lying between them. There are 12 residues in the CDR3. Germline lookup yields CDR1 SQVTM and CDR2 ANQGSEA.

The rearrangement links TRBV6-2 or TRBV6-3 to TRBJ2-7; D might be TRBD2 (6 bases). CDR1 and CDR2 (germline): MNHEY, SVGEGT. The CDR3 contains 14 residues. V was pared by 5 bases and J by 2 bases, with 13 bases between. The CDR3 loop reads CASSLDYPPYEQYF. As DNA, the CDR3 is TGTGCCAGCAGTCTGGACTATCCCCCCTACGAGCAGTACTTC.

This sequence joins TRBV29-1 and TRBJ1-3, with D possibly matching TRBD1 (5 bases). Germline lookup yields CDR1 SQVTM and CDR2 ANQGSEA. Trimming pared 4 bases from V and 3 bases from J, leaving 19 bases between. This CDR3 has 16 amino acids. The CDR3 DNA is TGCAGCGTTGGTGGGACTCACCGAGCGGATGGAAACACCATATATTTT. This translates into CSVGGTHRADGNTIYF.

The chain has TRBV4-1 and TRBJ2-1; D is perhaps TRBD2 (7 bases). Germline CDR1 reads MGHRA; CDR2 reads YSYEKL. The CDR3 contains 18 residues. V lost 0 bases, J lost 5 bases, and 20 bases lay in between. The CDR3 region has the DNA TGCGCCAGCAGCCAAGATCGCACGGAGGGGGGGCCCAACAATGAGCAGTTCTTC. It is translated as CASSQDRTEGGPNNEQFF.

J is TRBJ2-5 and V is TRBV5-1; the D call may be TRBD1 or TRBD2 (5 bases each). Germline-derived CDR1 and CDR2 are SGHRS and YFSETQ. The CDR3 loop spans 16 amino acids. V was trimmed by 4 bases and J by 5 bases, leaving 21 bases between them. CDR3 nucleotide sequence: TGCGCCAGCAGCGATGCCTCGGGGACCGGAATGGAGACCCAGTACTTC. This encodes CASSDASGTGMETQYF. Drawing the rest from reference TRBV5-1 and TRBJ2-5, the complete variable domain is KAGVTQTPRYLIKTRGQQVTLSCSPISGHRSVSWYQQTPGQGLQFLFEYFSETQRNKGNFPGRFSGRQFSNSRSEMNVSTLELGDSALYLCASSDASGTGMETQYFGPGTRLLVL.

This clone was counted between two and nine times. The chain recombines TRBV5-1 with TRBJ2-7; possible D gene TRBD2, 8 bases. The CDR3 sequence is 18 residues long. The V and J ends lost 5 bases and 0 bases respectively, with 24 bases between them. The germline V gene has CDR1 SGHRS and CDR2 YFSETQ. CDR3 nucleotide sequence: TGCGCCAGCAGAGCAGGGACAGTGACTAGCGCGAGCTCCTACGAGCAGTACTTC. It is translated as CASRAGTVTSASSYEQYF.

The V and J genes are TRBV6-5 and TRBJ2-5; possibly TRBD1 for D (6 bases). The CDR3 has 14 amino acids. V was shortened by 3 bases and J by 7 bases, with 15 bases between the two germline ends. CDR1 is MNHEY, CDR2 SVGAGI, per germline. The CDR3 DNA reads TGTGCCAGCAGTTATCGGAAAGAAGGGGGGACCCAGTACTTC. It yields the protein CASSYRKEGGTQYF.

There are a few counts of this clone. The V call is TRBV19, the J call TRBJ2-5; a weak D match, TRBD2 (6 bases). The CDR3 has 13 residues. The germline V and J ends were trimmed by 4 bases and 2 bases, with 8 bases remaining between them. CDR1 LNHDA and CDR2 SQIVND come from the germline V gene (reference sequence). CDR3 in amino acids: CASSKTSQETQYF. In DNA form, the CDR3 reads TGTGCCAGTAGTAAGACTAGTCAAGAGACCCAGTACTTC.

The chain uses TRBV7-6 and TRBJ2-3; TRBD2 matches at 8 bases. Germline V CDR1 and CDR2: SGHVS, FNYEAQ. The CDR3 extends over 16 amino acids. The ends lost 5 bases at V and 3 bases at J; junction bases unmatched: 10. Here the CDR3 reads CASSLTQSGRTDTQYF. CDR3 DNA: TGTGCCAGCAGCCTGACCCAAAGCGGGAGAACAGATACGCAGTATTTT. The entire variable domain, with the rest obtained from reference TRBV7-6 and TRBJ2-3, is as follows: GAGVSQSPRYKVTKRGQDVALRCDPISGHVSLYWYRQALGQGPEFLTYFNYEAQQDKSGLPNDRFSAERPEGSISTLTIQRTEQRDSAMYRCASSLTQSGRTDTQYFGPGTRLTVL.